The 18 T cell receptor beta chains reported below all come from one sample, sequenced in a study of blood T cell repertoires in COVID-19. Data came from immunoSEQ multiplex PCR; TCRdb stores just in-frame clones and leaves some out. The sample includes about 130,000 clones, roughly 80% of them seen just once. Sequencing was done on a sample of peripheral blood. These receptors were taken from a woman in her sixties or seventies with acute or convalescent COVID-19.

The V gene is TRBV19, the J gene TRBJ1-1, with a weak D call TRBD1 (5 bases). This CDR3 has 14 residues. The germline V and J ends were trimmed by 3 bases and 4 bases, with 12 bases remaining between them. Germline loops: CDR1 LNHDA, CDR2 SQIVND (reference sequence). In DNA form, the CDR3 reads TGTGCCAGTAGTATCGCGGGGCAGGGCACTGAAGCTTTCTTT. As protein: CASSIAGQGTEAFF.

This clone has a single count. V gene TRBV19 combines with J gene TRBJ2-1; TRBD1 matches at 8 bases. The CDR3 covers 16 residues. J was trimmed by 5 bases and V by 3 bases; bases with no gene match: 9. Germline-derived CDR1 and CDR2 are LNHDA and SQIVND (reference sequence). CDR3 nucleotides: TGTGCCAGTAGTATGGTTCACAGGGGGAGAAACAATGAGCAGTTCTTC. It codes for CASSMVHRGRNNEQFF. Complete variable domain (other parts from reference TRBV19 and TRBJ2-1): DGGITQSPKYLFRKEGQNVTLSCEQNLNHDAMYWYRQDPGQGLRLIYYSQIVNDFQKGDIAEGYSVSREKKESFPLTVTSAQKNPTAFYLCASSMVHRGRNNEQFFGPGTRLTVL.

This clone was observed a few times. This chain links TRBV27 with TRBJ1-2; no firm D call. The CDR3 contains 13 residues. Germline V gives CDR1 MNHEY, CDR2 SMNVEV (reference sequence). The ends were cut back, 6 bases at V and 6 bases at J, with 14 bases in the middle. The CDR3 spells CASRTKGTNGYTF. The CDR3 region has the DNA TGTGCCAGCAGGACTAAGGGCACAAATGGCTACACCTTC.

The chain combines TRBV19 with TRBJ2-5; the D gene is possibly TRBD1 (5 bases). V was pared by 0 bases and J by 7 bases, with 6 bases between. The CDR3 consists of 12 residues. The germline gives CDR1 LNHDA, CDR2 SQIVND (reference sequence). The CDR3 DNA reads TGTGCCAGTAGTATAGATCAGGGGACCCAGTACTTC. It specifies CASSIDQGTQYF.

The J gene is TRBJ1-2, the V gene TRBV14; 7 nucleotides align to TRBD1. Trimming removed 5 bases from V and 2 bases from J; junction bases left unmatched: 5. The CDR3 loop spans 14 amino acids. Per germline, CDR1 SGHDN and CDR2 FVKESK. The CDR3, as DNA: TGTGCCAGCAGCTCCCAGGGGGTAAACTATGGCTACACCTTC. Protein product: CASSSQGVNYGYTF.

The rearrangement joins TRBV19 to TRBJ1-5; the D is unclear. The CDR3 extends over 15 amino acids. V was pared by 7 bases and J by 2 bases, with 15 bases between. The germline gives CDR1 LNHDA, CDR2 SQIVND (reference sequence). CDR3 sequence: CASTAGRGRNQPQHF. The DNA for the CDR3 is TGTGCCAGTACCGCAGGACGAGGGCGCAATCAGCCCCAGCATTTT.

CDR3 DNA sequence: TGTGCCAGCAGCAAGTCAGGGAGGTGGGAAGAGACCCAGTACTTC. Translated, it gives CASSKSGRWEETQYF. J is TRBJ2-5 and V is TRBV9; possibly TRBD2 for D (6 bases). V was pared by 4 bases and J by 3 bases, with 16 bases between. The CDR3 loop spans 15 amino acids. Germline CDR1 and CDR2: SGDLS and YYNGEE.

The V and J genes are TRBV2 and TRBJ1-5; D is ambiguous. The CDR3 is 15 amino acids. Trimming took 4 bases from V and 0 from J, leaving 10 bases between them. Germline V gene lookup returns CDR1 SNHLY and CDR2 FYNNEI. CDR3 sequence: CASSAQTYSNQPQHF. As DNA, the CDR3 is TGTGCCAGCAGTGCGCAAACCTATAGCAATCAGCCCCAGCATTTT.

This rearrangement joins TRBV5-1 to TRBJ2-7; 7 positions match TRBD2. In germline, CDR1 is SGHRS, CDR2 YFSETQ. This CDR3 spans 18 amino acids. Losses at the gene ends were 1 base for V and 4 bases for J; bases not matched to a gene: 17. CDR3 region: CASSLPKGQNRAGYEQYF. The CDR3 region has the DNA TGCGCCAGCAGCTTGCCGAAGGGGCAGAATCGAGCGGGATACGAGCAGTACTTC.

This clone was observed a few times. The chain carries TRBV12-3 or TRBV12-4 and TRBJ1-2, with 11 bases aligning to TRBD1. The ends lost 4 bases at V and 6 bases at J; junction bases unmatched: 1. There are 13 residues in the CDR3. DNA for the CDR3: TGTGCCAGCAGTTGGACAGGGGGCAATGGCTACACCTTC. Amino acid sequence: CASSWTGGNGYTF.

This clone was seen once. CDR3 DNA sequence: TGTGCCAGTAGTGGGGGCCGGACGATTAGCAATCAGCCCCAGCATTTT. It yields the protein CASSGGRTISNQPQHF. The chain joins TRBV19 to TRBJ1-5, with D perhaps matching TRBD1 (6 bases). The CDR3 sequence is 16 residues long. V lost 5 bases and J 0 bases, leaving 14 bases between the germline ends. Germline V gene sequence: CDR1 LNHDA, CDR2 SQIVND (reference sequence).

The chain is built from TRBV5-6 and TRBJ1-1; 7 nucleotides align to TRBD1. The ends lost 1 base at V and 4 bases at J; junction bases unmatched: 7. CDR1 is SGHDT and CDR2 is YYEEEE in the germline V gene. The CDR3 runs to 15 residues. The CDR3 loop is CASSLIWAGGTEAFF. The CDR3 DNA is TGTGCCAGCAGCTTGATTTGGGCAGGGGGCACTGAAGCTTTCTTT.

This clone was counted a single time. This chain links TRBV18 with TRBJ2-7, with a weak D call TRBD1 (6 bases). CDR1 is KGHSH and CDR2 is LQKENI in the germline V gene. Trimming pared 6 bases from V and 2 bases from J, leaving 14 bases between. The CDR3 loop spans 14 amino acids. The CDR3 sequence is CASSIQGDPYEQYF. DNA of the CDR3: TGTGCCAGCTCTATACAGGGAGATCCCTACGAGCAGTACTTC.

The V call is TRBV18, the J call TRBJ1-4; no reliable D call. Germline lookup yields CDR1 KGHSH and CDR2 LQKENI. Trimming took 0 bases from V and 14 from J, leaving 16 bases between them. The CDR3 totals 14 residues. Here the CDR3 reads CASSPPSLSYNLFF. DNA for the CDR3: TGTGCCAGCTCACCACCTTCTTTGTCCTATAATCTGTTTTTT.

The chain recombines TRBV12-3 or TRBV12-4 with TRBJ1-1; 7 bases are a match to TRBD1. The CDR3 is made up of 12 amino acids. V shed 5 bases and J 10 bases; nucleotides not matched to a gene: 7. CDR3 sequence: CASSPGGRGAFF. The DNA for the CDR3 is TGTGCCAGCAGTCCAGGGGGACGAGGAGCTTTCTTT.

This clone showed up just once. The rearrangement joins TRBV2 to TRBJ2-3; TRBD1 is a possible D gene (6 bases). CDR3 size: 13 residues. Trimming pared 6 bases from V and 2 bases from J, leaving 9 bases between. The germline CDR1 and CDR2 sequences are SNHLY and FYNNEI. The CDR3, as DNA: TGTGCCAGCAGGGACAGCCTCACAGATACGCAGTATTTT. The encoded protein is CASRDSLTDTQYF.

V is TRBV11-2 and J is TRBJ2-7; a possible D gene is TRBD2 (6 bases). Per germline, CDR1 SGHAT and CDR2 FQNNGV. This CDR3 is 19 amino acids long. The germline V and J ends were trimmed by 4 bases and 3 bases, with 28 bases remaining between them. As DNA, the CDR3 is TGTGCCAGCAGCTCGGACACGACTAGATCCCTTCTCATTTTCTACGAGCAGTACTTC. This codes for CASSSDTTRSLLIFYEQYF.

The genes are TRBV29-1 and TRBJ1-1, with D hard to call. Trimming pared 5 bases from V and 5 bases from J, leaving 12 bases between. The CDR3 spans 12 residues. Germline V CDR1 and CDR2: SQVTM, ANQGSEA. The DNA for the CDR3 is TGCAGCGTTCAAGTGAAGGAGACTGAAGCTTTCTTT. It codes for CSVQVKETEAFF.